The TCR beta chain described here comes from a study of cytomegalovirus exposure and HLA in healthy donors. Study summary: Assignment to the Caucasian-associated ancestry cluster applied to 75% to 85% of the approximately 420 genotyped donors.

V lost 1 base and J 3 bases, leaving 12 bases between the germline ends. Germline CDR1 is SEHNR and CDR2 is FQNEAQ (reference sequence). The CDR3 is 15 amino acids. The study's findings and limits: Researchers reportedly found TCR beta sequences accurately predicted most subjects' HLA-A and HLA-B alleles. A missense variant in DCLRE1C was later tied to TCR beta V- and J-gene trimming. Owing to their indistinguishability, certain V segments, notably TRBV6-2 and TRBV6-3, were excluded.

Notes on this clone: The target antigen is unknown.

60 Vbeta and 13 Jbeta primers were used in PCR. Method: immunoSEQ multiplex PCR; TCRdb's copy keeps in-frame clones and lacks some. Listed are roughly 100,000 clones; about 3% falls within the top ten. V is TRBV7-9 and J is TRBJ1-1; TRBD1 is a possible D gene (5 bases). This TCR was sampled from a man in his forties in good health and CMV-seronegative. The source material was PBMCs. CDR3 coding DNA: TGTGCCAGCAGCTTAGAAGGGGCGGGGGACACTGAAGCTTTCTTT. Translating it yields CASSLEGAGDTEAFF.